The 9 T cell receptor beta chains below all came from one sample that was sequenced in a study of monozygotic twins with cystic fibrosis. Sequencing used immunoSEQ multiplex PCR; TCRdb keeps in-frame clones, though not all of them. Of tens of thousands of clones in the sample, 75% to 95% were seen once. The sequenced sample consisted of blood. The receptor source for this set is a boy between 2 and 15 years old with cystic fibrosis.

The V call is TRBV12-5, the J call TRBJ2-7, with D perhaps TRBD1 (6 bases). The germline V gene has CDR1 LGHNT and CDR2 FRNRAP. Trimming stripped 6 bases from V and 6 bases from J, with 15 bases between. The CDR3 runs to 13 residues. The CDR3 region is CASGSSGTSEQYF. The DNA for the CDR3 is TGTGCTAGTGGCTCTTCCGGGACAAGCGAGCAGTACTTC.

The chain carries TRBV19 and TRBJ1-1; D gene ambiguous. The CDR3 has 14 residues. CDR1 is LNHDA and CDR2 is SQIVND in the germline V gene (reference sequence). The V end was cut by 4 bases, the J end by 5 bases, with 14 bases between. The CDR3 is CASSRRVSGTEAFF. The CDR3, as DNA: TGTGCCAGTAGTAGAAGGGTCTCCGGGACTGAAGCTTTCTTT.

This clone was counted only a few times. This chain connects TRBV7-9 to TRBJ1-2; D unresolved. The CDR3 length is 15 residues. Trimming took 2 bases from V and 4 from J, leaving 14 bases between them. Germline V gene lookup returns CDR1 SEHNR and CDR2 FQNEAQ (reference sequence). The CDR3 loop is CASSLTEEASYGYTF. DNA of the CDR3: TGTGCCAGCAGCTTAACCGAGGAAGCTAGCTATGGCTACACCTTC.

The rearrangement joins TRBV6-6 to TRBJ1-6; no clear D gene. Germline V gene sequence: CDR1 MNHNY, CDR2 SVGAGI (reference sequence). The germline V and J ends were trimmed by 2 bases and 8 bases, with 7 bases remaining between them. The CDR3 length is 13 residues. The CDR3 nucleotides read TGTGCCAGCAGTTACAGGGAGGATTCACCCCTCCACTTT. Translation gives CASSYREDSPLHF.

The chain employs TRBV4-3 and TRBJ1-2; no definite D call. With 0 bases removed from V and 0 bases from J, the gap between germline ends came to 8 bases. The CDR3 runs to 15 residues. CDR1 is LGHNA, CDR2 YSLEER, per germline. The chain's CDR3 is CASSQDWGTNYGYTF. For the CDR3, the DNA is TGCGCCAGCAGCCAAGATTGGGGTACTAACTATGGCTACACCTTC.

The rearrangement joins TRBV6-4 to TRBJ2-3; 12 bases fit TRBD2. The CDR3 is 16 amino acids. Germline V CDR1 and CDR2: MRHNA, SNTAGT. The V gene end was trimmed by 0 bases and the J gene end by 4 bases; junction bases not matched to a gene: 2. The CDR3 loop reads CASSDSASGGADTQYF. The CDR3 DNA reads as TGTGCCAGCAGTGACTCGGCTAGCGGGGGGGCAGATACGCAGTATTTT.

This sequence joins TRBV5-1 and TRBJ1-1; D may be TRBD1 (6 bases). The germline V gene encodes CDR1 SGHRS and CDR2 YFSETQ. This CDR3 region has 16 residues. The V gene lost 4 bases and the J gene lost 5 bases, with 21 bases spanning the gap. The CDR3 is CASSPRVQGGRTEAFF. The CDR3 DNA follows: TGCGCCAGCAGCCCGAGGGTACAGGGTGGAAGAACTGAAGCTTTCTTT. Full variable domain (missing parts from reference TRBV5-1 and TRBJ1-1): KAGVTQTPRYLIKTRGQQVTLSCSPISGHRSVSWYQQTPGQGLQFLFEYFSETQRNKGNFPGRFSGRQFSNSRSEMNVSTLELGDSALYLCASSPRVQGGRTEAFFGQGTRLTVV.

The chain couples TRBV5-8 to TRBJ2-5; 7 positions match TRBD2. The germline V gene has CDR1 SGHTS and CDR2 YDEGEE. V shed 2 bases, J shed 3 bases, and the junction held 7 bases outside the gene matches. The CDR3 length is 15 residues. The CDR3 loop is CASSFSPGGEETQYF. In nucleotides, the CDR3 is TGTGCCAGCAGCTTTTCTCCGGGGGGTGAAGAGACCCAGTACTTC.

The rearrangement links TRBV29-1 to TRBJ2-7, with 9 nucleotides matching TRBD2. The CDR3 runs 13 residues. CDR1 is SQVTM, CDR2 ANQGSEA, per germline. V dropped 3 bases and J dropped 5; count of bases not matched to a gene: 5. The CDR3 reads CSVEPVAGDEQYF. The CDR3 DNA sequence: TGCAGCGTTGAGCCGGTAGCGGGGGACGAGCAGTACTTC.